This TCR beta chain was recovered during a study of blood T cell repertoires in COVID-19. About the study: The United States, Italy and Spain provided the acute and convalescent COVID-19 samples. PBMCs, B-cell-depleted T cells, or T cells provided the cDNA or gDNA that made up the material.

Clones were read by immunoSEQ multiplex PCR, and TCRdb kept only the in-frame ones, dropping some. The table lists about 260,000 clones, 70% to 85% of them singletons, with over 1.5% in the top ten. The V gene lost 7 bases and the J gene lost 11 bases, with 17 bases spanning the gap. The CDR3 has 13 amino acids. The chain uses TRBV12-3 or TRBV12-4 and TRBJ1-4; no reliable D call. The specimen was peripheral blood. The sequence was obtained from a woman older than 75 with acute or convalescent COVID-19. In DNA form, the CDR3 reads TGTGCCAGCAAACTTATGGACCGGGATAAACTGTTTTTT. Its translation: CASKLMDRDKLFF.